These 17 T cell receptor beta chains were sequenced from one sample in a study of response to subunit inactivated influenza vaccine. TCRdb re-called the RT-PCR reads with MiXCR, one entry per CDR3 protein. The table records about 190,000 distinct CDR3 sequences, under 15% of them present only once. Sequencing used CD8+ T cells sorted from PBMCs, obtained roughly 5 days after vaccination. These receptors all come from a man aged 45 to 65 who received an inactivated influenza vaccine.

This chain's CDR3 is CASSPSLSSYEQYF. CDR3 sequence (DNA): TGCGCCAGCAGCCCAAGTCTGAGCTCCTACGAGCAGTACTTC. The chain couples TRBV4-3 to TRBJ2-7; D ambiguous. This CDR3 contains 14 residues. From germline, CDR1 is LGHNA and CDR2 YSLEER. Between the trimmed V and J ends, which lost 4 bases and 0 bases, there was a span of 10 bases.

On this clonotype itself: This may arise from a read error, as a much more abundant clone is one base away. The chain uses TRBV12-3 or TRBV12-4 and TRBJ1-1; D gene unclear. The CDR3 has 14 amino acids. CDR3 sequence: CGSSPHSLGSEAFF. DNA of the CDR3: TGTGGCAGCAGCCCGCACAGTTTGGGCAGTGAAGCTTTCTTT.

This sequence joins TRBV18 and TRBJ2-5, with D possibly TRBD1 on 6 matching bases. From germline, CDR1 is KGHSH and CDR2 LQKENI. The CDR3 is 15 residues long. V lost 3 bases and J lost 0, with 11 bases in between. CDR3 DNA: TGTGCCAGCTCACCCCCACAGGGATACCAAGAGACCCAGTACTTC. The encoded protein is CASSPPQGYQETQYF.

The J gene is TRBJ2-1, the V gene TRBV7-9, with TRBD1 matching over 7 bases. CDR1 and CDR2 from the germline V gene are SEHNR and FQNEAQ (reference sequence). The CDR3 extends over 17 amino acids. With 3 bases clipped from V and 4 bases from J, the junction kept 12 bases outside the gene matches. CDR3 region: CASSFAPQQGLYNEQFF. The DNA of the CDR3 is TGTGCCAGCAGCTTTGCCCCCCAACAGGGGCTGTACAATGAGCAGTTCTTC.

The chain couples TRBV5-5 to TRBJ2-7; TRBD2 agrees at 7 bases. Trimming at V came to 0 bases and at J to 4 bases, leaving 7 bases not matched to a gene. Germline CDR1 SGHKS, CDR2 YYEKEE (reference sequence). There are 15 residues in the CDR3. The CDR3 here is CASSLEWTRTYEQYF. CDR3 nucleotides: TGTGCCAGCAGCTTGGAATGGACTAGAACTTACGAGCAGTACTTC.

This clonotype has a handful of counts. J is TRBJ1-2 and V is TRBV3-1, with TRBD1 matching 9 bases. Germline lookup yields CDR1 LGHDT and CDR2 YNNKEL (reference sequence). The CDR3 length is 15 residues. The ends lost 5 bases at V and 3 bases at J; junction bases unmatched: 7. Here the CDR3 reads CASSFRTGDDYGYTF. As DNA, the CDR3 is TGTGCCAGCAGCTTCCGGACAGGGGACGACTATGGCTACACCTTC.

This clonotype came up a few times. The chain couples TRBV9 to TRBJ1-1; possibly TRBD1 for D (6 bases). CDR1 SGDLS and CDR2 YYNGEE come from the germline V gene. V lost 1 base, J lost 3 bases, and 13 bases lay in between. The CDR3 has 15 amino acids. The CDR3 reads CASSVTGLLDTEAFF. CDR3 DNA sequence: TGTGCCAGCAGCGTAACAGGGTTGTTGGACACTGAAGCTTTCTTT.

This clonotype was counted ten times or more. V gene TRBV7-2 combines with J gene TRBJ1-6; possible D gene TRBD1, 6 bases. Germline loops: CDR1 SGHTA, CDR2 FQGNSA. This CDR3 has 14 amino acids. With 3 bases removed from V and 9 bases from J, the gap between germline ends came to 12 bases. DNA of the CDR3: TGTGCCAGCAGCTTGGGGGGCAGCGGTTCACCCCTCCACTTT. This sequence encodes CASSLGGSGSPLHF.

This clonotype was found a few times. The genes are TRBV14 and TRBJ2-7; 9 bases align to TRBD2. Germline V gene data show CDR1 as SGHDN and CDR2 as FVKESK. There are 16 residues in the CDR3. J was trimmed by 6 bases and V by 0 bases; bases with no gene match: 9. Written as DNA, the CDR3 is TGTGCCAGCAGCCAAGATCGTGCGGGAGGGAAACGCGAGCAGTACTTC. As protein: CASSQDRAGGKREQYF.

This rearrangement joins TRBV28 to TRBJ2-7; D is undetermined. Germline CDR1 MDHEN, CDR2 SYDVKM. V was clipped by 6 bases and J by 0 bases, with 12 bases between them. There are 14 residues in the CDR3. Here the CDR3 reads CASRLVSSSYEQYF. CDR3 DNA sequence: TGTGCCAGCAGATTGGTTAGTTCCTCCTACGAGCAGTACTTC.

This CDR3 reads CASSFGDRAGYEQYF. The CDR3 region has the DNA TGTGCCAGCAGTTTTGGGGACAGGGCTGGCTACGAGCAGTACTTC. This chain links TRBV12-3 or TRBV12-4 with TRBJ2-7; 9 bases map to TRBD1. The CDR3 runs to 15 residues. The V segment lost 3 bases and the J segment 3 bases; nucleotides outside the gene matches: 6.

This clonotype was seen only a few times. The V gene is TRBV28, the J gene TRBJ1-5; 9 nucleotides agree with TRBD1. This CDR3 region has 15 residues. CDR1 is MDHEN and CDR2 is SYDVKM in the germline V gene. Trimming at V came to 4 bases and at J to 7 bases, leaving 8 bases not matched to a gene. The CDR3 is CASSWLGQGRQPQHF. CDR3 DNA: TGTGCCAGCAGTTGGTTGGGACAGGGCCGACAGCCCCAGCATTTT.

The chain links TRBV6-1 to TRBJ2-5, with D perhaps TRBD2 (6 bases). The V and J ends lost 6 bases and 1 base respectively, with 9 bases between them. The length of the CDR3 is 13 residues. Germline V gene lookup returns CDR1 MNHNS and CDR2 SASEGT. For the CDR3, the DNA is TGTGCCAGCAGGGGAGGAACCCAAGAGACCCAGTACTTC. It is translated as CASRGGTQETQYF.

This clonotype turned up a few times. The chain links TRBV7-8 to TRBJ2-4; TRBD2 matches 7 bases. Germline values: CDR1 SGHVS, CDR2 FQNEAQ. This CDR3 is 15 amino acids long. V trimming: 5 bases; J trimming: 0 bases; junction bases outside the gene matches: 4. The CDR3: CASSGGGIAKNIQYF. The CDR3 coding sequence is TGTGCCAGCAGCGGGGGGGGGATAGCCAAAAACATTCAGTACTTC.

The table lists this clonotype with a few counts. The rearrangement joins TRBV5-1 to TRBJ1-5; D might be TRBD1 (6 bases). This CDR3 comprises 15 residues. Germline V CDR1 and CDR2: SGHRS, YFSETQ. The V gene lost 0 bases and the J gene lost 5 bases, with 12 bases spanning the gap. The CDR3 reads CASSLGGPPDQPQHF. In nucleotides, the CDR3 is TGCGCCAGCAGCTTGGGGGGGCCCCCGGATCAGCCCCAGCATTTT.

In this sample, this clonotype turned up many times. The chain has TRBV20-1 and TRBJ2-7; TRBD2 is a possible D gene (5 bases). Between the trimmed V and J ends, which lost 0 bases and 3 bases, there was a span of 9 bases. Germline CDR1 DFQATT, CDR2 SNEGSKA (reference sequence). The CDR3 is 13 amino acids. The CDR3, as DNA: TGCAGTGCTAGAGATCGGGGTCGCTACGAGCAGTACTTC. It codes for CSARDRGRYEQYF.

This clonotype was seen more than once but under ten times. The J gene is TRBJ2-7, the V gene TRBV6-1; 11 bases align to TRBD1. Germline V gene sequence: CDR1 MNHNS, CDR2 SASEGT. The CDR3 has 16 amino acids. V lost 6 bases, J lost 4 bases, and 11 bases stayed unmatched. The CDR3, as DNA: TGTGCCAGCAGACCACGAGAGGACAGGGGGCTGTACGAGCAGTACTTC. It encodes CASRPREDRGLYEQYF.